This is a list of T cell receptor beta chains from one sample in a study of T-cell memory formation after mild COVID-19. TCRdb reanalysed the 5' RACE reads using MiXCR and keeps one entry per CDR3 protein. The sample has 25,000 to 30,000 distinct CDR3 sequences; roughly a sixth are singletons. Sequencing input: PBMCs or a T cell subset sorted from them (not recorded which). These TCRs come from an adult who had mild COVID-19 (a few samples of this study predate the infection). Cell type and time point are not known. CDR3s include the opening cysteine and the closing phenylalanine or tryptophan. The order of the fields is clone size, V gene, D gene, J gene, CDR3 DNA, CDR3 protein. A D gene is named only where the DNA matches it firmly. The size field is filled for only some rows; it gives once, few, many or a size class.

clone size: many
V gene: TRBV11-3
D gene: TRBD1
J gene: TRBJ1-3
CDR3 DNA: TGTGCCAGCAGCTCCGGTTACAGGGGGCTCAACTCTGGAAACACCATATATTTT
CDR3 protein: CASSSGYRGLNSGNTIYF

clone size: many
V gene: TRBV24-1
D gene: TRBD2
J gene: TRBJ2-7
CDR3 DNA: TGTGCCACCAGTGATCCGACTAGCGGGAGTTGTGAGCAGTACTTC
CDR3 protein: CATSDPTSGSCEQYF

clone size: many
V gene: TRBV6-2/TRBV6-3
D gene: NA
J gene: TRBJ1-5
CDR3 DNA: TGTGCCAGCAGTTACTCGTTCAGGAAGCAAAATCCCAATCAGCCCCAGCATTTT
CDR3 protein: CASSYSFRKQNPNQPQHF

clone size: many
V gene: TRBV24-1
D gene: NA
J gene: TRBJ2-2
CDR3 DNA: TGTGCCACGACCAAGACTGGCACCGGGGAGCTGTTTTTT
CDR3 protein: CATTKTGTGELFF

clone size: NA
V gene: TRBV4-1
D gene: NA
J gene: TRBJ2-2
CDR3 DNA: TGCGCCAGCAGCCAAAAGAGCTGGGATTTGAACACCGGGGAGCTGTTTTTT
CDR3 protein: CASSQKSWDLNTGELFF

clone size: many
V gene: TRBV29-1
D gene: NA
J gene: TRBJ2-1
CDR3 DNA: TGCAGCGTTGGGGGGGACCAACGATCCTACAATGAGCAGTTCTTC
CDR3 protein: CSVGGDQRSYNEQFF

clone size: many
V gene: TRBV6-2/TRBV6-3
D gene: TRBD2
J gene: TRBJ2-7
CDR3 DNA: TGTGCCAGCAGTTACTCGAATAGCGGGGATACCTACGAGCAGTACTTC
CDR3 protein: CASSYSNSGDTYEQYF

clone size: many
V gene: TRBV7-2
D gene: NA
J gene: TRBJ1-4
CDR3 DNA: TGTGCCAGCAGCTTAGCGCCGGGGGGCAATAGGGAAAAACTGTTTTTT
CDR3 protein: CASSLAPGGNREKLFF

clone size: few
V gene: TRBV5-1
D gene: NA
J gene: TRBJ1-6
CDR3 DNA: TGCGCCAGCAGCGCACAGGGCGCCTCCTCGGGGCCCCTCCACTTT
CDR3 protein: CASSAQGASSGPLHF

clone size: many
V gene: TRBV6-5
D gene: NA
J gene: TRBJ2-6
CDR3 DNA: TGTGCCAGCAGTTACTCGTCTGGGGGCACTGGGGCCAACGTCCTGACTTTC
CDR3 protein: CASSYSSGGTGANVLTF

clone size: many
V gene: TRBV5-6
D gene: TRBD1
J gene: TRBJ2-7
CDR3 DNA: TGTGCCAGCAGCTTGACAGGGGGGCCTTCCTACGAGCAGTACTTC
CDR3 protein: CASSLTGGPSYEQYF

clone size: many
V gene: TRBV5-1
D gene: TRBD1
J gene: TRBJ1-1
CDR3 DNA: TGCGCCAGCAGCCTGGGGACAGTGAACACTGAAGCTTTCTTT
CDR3 protein: CASSLGTVNTEAFF

clone size: many
V gene: TRBV4-1
D gene: NA
J gene: TRBJ2-3
CDR3 DNA: TGCGCCAGCAGCCAAAACATCGTGACAGGAACAGATACGCAGTATTTT
CDR3 protein: CASSQNIVTGTDTQYF

clone size: NA
V gene: TRBV4-3
D gene: TRBD2
J gene: TRBJ2-3
CDR3 DNA: TGCGCCAGCAGCCAAGATCGGGCCTTCATAGCGGGAGTTGGGACAGATACGCAGTATTTT
CDR3 protein: CASSQDRAFIAGVGTDTQYF

clone size: many
V gene: TRBV5-1
D gene: TRBD2
J gene: TRBJ2-3
CDR3 DNA: TGCGCCAGCAGCAGACTAGCGGGGGACACGTGGATCTCGGATACGCAGTATTTT
CDR3 protein: CASSRLAGDTWISDTQYF

clone size: many
V gene: TRBV6-5
D gene: NA
J gene: TRBJ2-7
CDR3 DNA: TGTGCCAGCAGTTACACAGCGACAGGTGCTACCTACGAGCAGTACTTC
CDR3 protein: CASSYTATGATYEQYF

clone size: many
V gene: TRBV5-1
D gene: NA
J gene: TRBJ2-6
CDR3 DNA: TGCGCCAGCAGCTTGGAAGGGGGTGCCAACGTCCTGACTTTC
CDR3 protein: CASSLEGGANVLTF

clone size: NA
V gene: TRBV24-1
D gene: NA
J gene: TRBJ1-5
CDR3 DNA: TGTGCCACCAGTTCCGTTTATAGCAATCAGCCCCAGCATTTT
CDR3 protein: CATSSVYSNQPQHF

clone size: many
V gene: TRBV7-2
D gene: NA
J gene: TRBJ2-5
CDR3 DNA: TGTGCCAGCAGCCTCCGGGGGAGGCTAGCGGAGACCCAGTACTTC
CDR3 protein: CASSLRGRLAETQYF

clone size: many
V gene: TRBV6-5
D gene: NA
J gene: TRBJ2-1
CDR3 DNA: TGTGCCAGCAGTTACAGCCTCTCCTACAATGAGCAGTTCTTC
CDR3 protein: CASSYSLSYNEQFF

clone size: many
V gene: TRBV11-3
D gene: NA
J gene: TRBJ2-1
CDR3 DNA: TGTGCCAGCAGCTTAAGGACTAAAGGGTACAATGAGCAGTTCTTC
CDR3 protein: CASSLRTKGYNEQFF

clone size: many
V gene: TRBV6-2/TRBV6-3
D gene: NA
J gene: TRBJ2-5
CDR3 DNA: TGTGCCAGCAGTCAAGAGACCCAGTACTTC
CDR3 protein: CASSQETQYF

clone size: many
V gene: TRBV6-2/TRBV6-3
D gene: TRBD2
J gene: TRBJ2-3
CDR3 DNA: TGTGCCAGCAGGTGGACTAGGGCAGATACGCAGTATTTT
CDR3 protein: CASRWTRADTQYF

clone size: many
V gene: TRBV5-1
D gene: NA
J gene: TRBJ2-6
CDR3 DNA: TGCGCCAGCAGCTTGGAGGGGGGCCGCTCTGGGGCCAACGTCCTGACTTTC
CDR3 protein: CASSLEGGRSGANVLTF

clone size: many
V gene: TRBV27
D gene: TRBD1
J gene: TRBJ1-2
CDR3 DNA: TGTGCCAGCAGTCGAGGACAGGGCGGAAACTCTGGCTACACCTTC
CDR3 protein: CASSRGQGGNSGYTF

clone size: many
V gene: TRBV30
D gene: NA
J gene: TRBJ1-5
CDR3 DNA: TGTGCCTGGAGTGGGGGTGCGGGCAATCAGCCCCAGCATTTT
CDR3 protein: CAWSGGAGNQPQHF

clone size: many
V gene: TRBV12-3/TRBV12-4
D gene: NA
J gene: TRBJ1-2
CDR3 DNA: TGTGCCAGCAGGGCGAGACTCAGGAGGAATAACTATGGCTACACCTTC
CDR3 protein: CASRARLRRNNYGYTF

clone size: medium-sized
V gene: TRBV20-1
D gene: TRBD2
J gene: TRBJ2-3
CDR3 DNA: TGCAGTGCTAGAGAATCTAGCGGGGGCACAGATACGCAGTATTTT
CDR3 protein: CSARESSGGTDTQYF

clone size: many
V gene: TRBV3-1
D gene: TRBD2
J gene: TRBJ2-3
CDR3 DNA: TGTGCCAGCAGGGCGGGGGGCCCCCCCGATACGCAGTATTTT
CDR3 protein: CASRAGGPPDTQYF

clone size: NA
V gene: TRBV5-6
D gene: NA
J gene: TRBJ1-1
CDR3 DNA: TGTGCCAGCAGCTTGATGTTCTATGAAGCTTTCTTT
CDR3 protein: CASSLMFYEAFF

clone size: few
V gene: TRBV3-1
D gene: TRBD1
J gene: TRBJ2-1
CDR3 DNA: TGTGCCAGCAGCCTCGGGACAGGAGTATCCTACAATGAGCAGTTCTTC
CDR3 protein: CASSLGTGVSYNEQFF

clone size: medium-sized
V gene: TRBV12-3/TRBV12-4
D gene: NA
J gene: TRBJ2-5
CDR3 DNA: TGTGCCAGCAGTACCTCGGGGACCCAGTACTTC
CDR3 protein: CASSTSGTQYF

clone size: many
V gene: TRBV7-3
D gene: NA
J gene: TRBJ2-3
CDR3 DNA: TGTGCCAGCAGCCAGCAGGCAAAGGATACGCAGTATTTT
CDR3 protein: CASSQQAKDTQYF

clone size: many
V gene: TRBV6-6
D gene: NA
J gene: TRBJ1-2
CDR3 DNA: TGTGCCACACAGGACGACTATGGCTACACCTTC
CDR3 protein: CATQDDYGYTF

clone size: many
V gene: TRBV5-4
D gene: TRBD1
J gene: TRBJ2-7
CDR3 DNA: TGTGCCAGCAGCTTGTCGTTCCCGGGACAGAACTACGAGCAGTACTTC
CDR3 protein: CASSLSFPGQNYEQYF

clone size: many
V gene: TRBV12-3/TRBV12-4
D gene: NA
J gene: TRBJ2-7
CDR3 DNA: TGTGCCAGCAGTCCCCGAAGATACGAGCAGTACTTC
CDR3 protein: CASSPRRYEQYF

clone size: many
V gene: TRBV28
D gene: NA
J gene: TRBJ2-7
CDR3 DNA: TGTGCCAGCAGTCAGACAGAGTACGAGCAGTACTTC
CDR3 protein: CASSQTEYEQYF

clone size: many
V gene: TRBV7-8
D gene: NA
J gene: TRBJ2-5
CDR3 DNA: TGTGCCAGCAGCTTATCTTATGGCGCAGGGAGTCAAGAGACCCAGTACTTC
CDR3 protein: CASSLSYGAGSQETQYF

clone size: many
V gene: TRBV21-1
D gene: NA
J gene: TRBJ2-7
CDR3 DNA: TGTGCCAGCAGCAAAGTGAGCGGGCGGTCCAGGAACGAGCAGTACTTC
CDR3 protein: CASSKVSGRSRNEQYF

clone size: NA
V gene: TRBV3-1
D gene: TRBD2
J gene: TRBJ2-5
CDR3 DNA: TGTGCCAGCAGCCGTTTCGGGGGGGGGCAAGAGACCCAGTACTTC
CDR3 protein: CASSRFGGGQETQYF

clone size: many
V gene: TRBV7-2
D gene: NA
J gene: TRBJ2-2
CDR3 DNA: TGTGCCAGCAGCTCTCCAAACACCGGGGAGCTGTTTTTT
CDR3 protein: CASSSPNTGELFF

clone size: many
V gene: TRBV7-2
D gene: TRBD2
J gene: TRBJ2-1
CDR3 DNA: TGTGCCAGCAGCGTGGGACTAGCCTACAATGAGCAGTTCTTC
CDR3 protein: CASSVGLAYNEQFF

clone size: many
V gene: TRBV6-6
D gene: TRBD1
J gene: TRBJ1-1
CDR3 DNA: TGTGCCAGCAGTCCAGGGGGAAGGTACACTGAAGCTTTCTTT
CDR3 protein: CASSPGGRYTEAFF

clone size: many
V gene: TRBV7-8
D gene: NA
J gene: TRBJ2-1
CDR3 DNA: TGTGCCAGCAGAGTACCGGGACAACGTAATAATGAGCAGTTCTTC
CDR3 protein: CASRVPGQRNNEQFF

clone size: many
V gene: TRBV20-1
D gene: TRBD1
J gene: TRBJ1-1
CDR3 DNA: TGCAGTGCTACCAAAACAGGGGGAAACACTGAAGCTTTCTTT
CDR3 protein: CSATKTGGNTEAFF